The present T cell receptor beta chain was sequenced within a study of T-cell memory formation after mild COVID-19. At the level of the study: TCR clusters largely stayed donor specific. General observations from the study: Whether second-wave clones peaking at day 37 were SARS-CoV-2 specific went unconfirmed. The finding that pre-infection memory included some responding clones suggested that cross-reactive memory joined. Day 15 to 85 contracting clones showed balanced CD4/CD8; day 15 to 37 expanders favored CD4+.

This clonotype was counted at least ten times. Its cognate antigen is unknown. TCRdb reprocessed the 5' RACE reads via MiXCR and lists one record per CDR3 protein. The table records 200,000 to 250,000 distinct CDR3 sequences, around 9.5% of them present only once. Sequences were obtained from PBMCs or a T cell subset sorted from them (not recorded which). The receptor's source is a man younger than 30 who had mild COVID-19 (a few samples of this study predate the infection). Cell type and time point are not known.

DNA for the CDR3: TGTGCCAGCAGCTTAGGAGCGGGGGGGCCGGTAGATACGCAGTATTTT. It is translated as CASSLGAGGPVDTQYF. The chain links TRBV7-7 to TRBJ2-3, with 10 bases aligning to TRBD2. This CDR3 region has 16 residues. Trimming at V came to 1 base and at J to 5 bases, leaving 6 bases not matched to a gene. Germline V gene sequence: CDR1 SSHAT, CDR2 FNYEAQ (reference sequence).